This record covers a single T cell receptor beta chain. Looked up from germline, CDR1 is MNHEY and CDR2 is SMNVEV (reference sequence). This CDR3 spans 14 amino acids. This sample was taken from a study of monozygotic twins with inflammatory bowel disease. TCRdb processed the 5' RACE reads again and assigns one entry to each CDR3 protein, with no DNA. The clone table shows 140,000 to 150,000 distinct CDR3 sequences, with the ten largest holding roughly 1.2%. The genes are TRBV27 and TRBJ2-1. The receptor was isolated from a human donor with ulcerative colitis or Crohn's disease, or a healthy co-twin of an affected twin (not recorded which). Sequenced: blood. CDR3: CASSRGTSYNEQFF.